The clone carrying this T cell receptor (beta chain) was recorded at least ten times. Antigen specificity is unknown. Trimming left V 1 base short and J 6 bases short, with 6 bases between. The CDR3 covers 12 residues. The germline V gene encodes CDR1 GTSNPN and CDR2 SVGIG (reference sequence). Study observations and caveats: The larger cohort examined one V-J beta rearrangement, not whole repertoires.

Full-length variable regions came from constant-region reverse primers plus semi-nested Nested Universal Primer A PCR. TCRdb reprocessed the 5' RACE reads with MiXCR, giving one entry per CDR3 protein. The sample carries about 5,800 distinct CDR3 sequences, roughly 29% recorded once. Source material: memory CD4+ T cells sorted from a lymph node. Noted subset: memory CD4+ T cells, CD4+CD45RO+CD25-. The source of this sequence is a female donor with breast cancer. The J gene is TRBJ1-4, the V gene TRBV30; D uncertain. Here the CDR3 reads CAWSAGYEKLFF. CDR3 DNA sequence: TGTGCCTGGAGTGCGGGTTATGAAAAACTGTTTTTT.